The T cell receptor (beta chain) under discussion was sequenced for a study of blood T cell repertoires in COVID-19. Study-level information: The United States, Italy and Spain supplied acute and convalescent COVID-19 samples. The cDNA or gDNA used as material had been derived from T cells, B-cell-depleted T cells, or PBMCs.

Authors' analysis steps: Reference gene primer amplification in the assay estimated nucleated cell counts. Profiled with immunoSEQ multiplex PCR; TCRdb holds only in-frame clones, not every one. That table furnishes V, J and clone size, whereas the DNA furnished D and trimming. The sample lists 150,000 to 200,000 clones, approximately 86% occurring once. The CDR3 runs 14 residues. The V end was cut by 3 bases, the J end by 8 bases, with 19 bases between. The germline V gene has CDR1 DFQATT and CDR2 SNEGSKA (reference sequence). Sequencing was performed on peripheral blood. The chain is built from TRBV20-1 and TRBJ1-2; D is uncertain. The clonotype originates from a woman aged 80 or older with acute or convalescent COVID-19. The CDR3 DNA follows: TGCAGTGCTAGTCGGCCAGGAGGGAGTGGGGGCTACACCTTC. This codes for CSASRPGGSGGYTF.